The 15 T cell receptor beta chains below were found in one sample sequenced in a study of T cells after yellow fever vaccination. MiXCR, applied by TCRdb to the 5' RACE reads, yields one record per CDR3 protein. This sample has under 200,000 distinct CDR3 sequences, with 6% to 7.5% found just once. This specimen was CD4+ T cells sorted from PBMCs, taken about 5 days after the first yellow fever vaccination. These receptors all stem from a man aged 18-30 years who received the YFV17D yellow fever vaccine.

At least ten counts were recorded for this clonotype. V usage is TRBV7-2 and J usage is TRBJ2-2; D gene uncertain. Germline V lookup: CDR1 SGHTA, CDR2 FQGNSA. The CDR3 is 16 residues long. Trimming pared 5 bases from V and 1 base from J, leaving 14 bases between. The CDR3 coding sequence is TGTGCCAGCAGCCCAAACCTACACCAGAACACCGGGGAGCTGTTTTTT. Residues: CASSPNLHQNTGELFF. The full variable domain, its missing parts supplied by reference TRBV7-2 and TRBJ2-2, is GAGVSQSPSNKVTEKGKDVELRCDPISGHTALYWYRQSLGQGLEFLIYFQGNSAPDKSGLPSDRFSAERTGGSVSTLTIQRTQQEDSAVYLCASSPNLHQNTGELFFGEGSRLTVL.

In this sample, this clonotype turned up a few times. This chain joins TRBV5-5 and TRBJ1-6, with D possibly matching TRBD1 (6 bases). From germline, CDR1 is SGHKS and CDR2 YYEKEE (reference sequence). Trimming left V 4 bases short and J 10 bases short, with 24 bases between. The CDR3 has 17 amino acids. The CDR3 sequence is CASSLQPNPTGRSPLHF. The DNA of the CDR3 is TGTGCCAGCAGCCTTCAGCCCAATCCTACAGGGAGATCACCCCTCCACTTT.

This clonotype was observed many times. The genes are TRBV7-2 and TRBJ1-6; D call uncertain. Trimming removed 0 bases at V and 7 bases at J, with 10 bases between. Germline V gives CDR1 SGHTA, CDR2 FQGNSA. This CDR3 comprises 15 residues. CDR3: CASSLANVRNSPLHF. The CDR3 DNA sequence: TGTGCCAGCAGCTTAGCGAATGTCAGGAATTCACCCCTCCACTTT.

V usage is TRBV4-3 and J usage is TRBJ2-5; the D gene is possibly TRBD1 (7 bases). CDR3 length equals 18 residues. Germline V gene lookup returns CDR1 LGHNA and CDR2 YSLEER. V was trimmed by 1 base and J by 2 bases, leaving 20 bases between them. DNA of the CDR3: TGCGCCAGCAGCCAAGGCCCCGGGCAGGGGGGAGGTCAAGAGACCCAGTACTTC. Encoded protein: CASSQGPGQGGGQETQYF.

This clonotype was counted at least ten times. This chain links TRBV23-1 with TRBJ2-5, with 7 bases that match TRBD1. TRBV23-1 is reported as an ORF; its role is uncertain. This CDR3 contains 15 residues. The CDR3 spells CAVVLVGRGQETQYF. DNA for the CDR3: TGCGCAGTGGTCCTCGTTGGCAGGGGGCAAGAGACCCAGTACTTC.

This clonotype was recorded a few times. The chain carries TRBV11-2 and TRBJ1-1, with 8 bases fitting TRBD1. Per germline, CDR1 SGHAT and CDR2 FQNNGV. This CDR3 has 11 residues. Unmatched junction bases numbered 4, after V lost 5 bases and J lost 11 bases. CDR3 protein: CASSTDRVAFF. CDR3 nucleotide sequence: TGTGCCAGCAGCACGGACAGGGTGGCTTTCTTT. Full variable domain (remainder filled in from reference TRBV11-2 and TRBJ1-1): EAGVAQSPRYKIIEKRQSVAFWCNPISGHATLYWYQQILGQGPKLLIQFQNNGVVDDSQLPKDRFSAERLKGVDSTLKIQPAKLEDSAVYLCASSTDRVAFFGQGTRLTVV.

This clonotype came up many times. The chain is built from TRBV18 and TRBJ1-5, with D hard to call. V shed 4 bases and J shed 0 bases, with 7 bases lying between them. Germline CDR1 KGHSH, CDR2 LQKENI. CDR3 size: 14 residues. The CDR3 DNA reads TGTGCCAGCTCACAGGAGCATAGCAATCAGCCCCAGCATTTT. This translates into CASSQEHSNQPQHF.

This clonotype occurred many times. The CDR3: CASSESGSLGDTQYF. The CDR3, as DNA: TGTGCCAGCAGTGAAAGTGGGTCCCTAGGAGATACGCAGTATTTT. The genes are TRBV25-1 and TRBJ2-3, with D uncertain. The CDR3 is made up of 15 amino acids. CDR1 and CDR2 (germline): MGHDK, SYGVNS. Trimming removed 2 bases from V and 5 bases from J, with 14 bases in between.

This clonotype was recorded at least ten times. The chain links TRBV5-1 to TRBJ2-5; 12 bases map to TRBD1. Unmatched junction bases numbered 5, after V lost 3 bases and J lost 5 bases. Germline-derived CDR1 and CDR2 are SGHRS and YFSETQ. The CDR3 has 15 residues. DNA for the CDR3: TGCGCCAGCAGCTCAGGGACAGGGGGCGTTGAGACCCAGTACTTC. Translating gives CASSSGTGGVETQYF.

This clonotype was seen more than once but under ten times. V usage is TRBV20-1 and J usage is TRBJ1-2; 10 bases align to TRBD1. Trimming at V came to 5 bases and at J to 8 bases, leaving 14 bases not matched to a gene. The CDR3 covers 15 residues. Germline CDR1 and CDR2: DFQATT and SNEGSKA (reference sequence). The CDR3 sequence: CSAPPSGQGDDGYTF. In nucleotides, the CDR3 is TGCAGTGCTCCTCCCTCCGGACAGGGGGATGACGGCTACACCTTC.

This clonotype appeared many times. CDR3 region: CASSPDRGEQYV. The CDR3 DNA sequence: TGTGCCAGCTCACCAGACAGGGGCGAGCAGTACGTC. V and J are TRBV18 and TRBJ2-7, with TRBD1 identical over 8 bases. The CDR3 length is 12 residues. Germline V gives CDR1 KGHSH, CDR2 LQKENI. J gave up 6 bases and V 2 bases, and 0 bases lay outside the gene matches.

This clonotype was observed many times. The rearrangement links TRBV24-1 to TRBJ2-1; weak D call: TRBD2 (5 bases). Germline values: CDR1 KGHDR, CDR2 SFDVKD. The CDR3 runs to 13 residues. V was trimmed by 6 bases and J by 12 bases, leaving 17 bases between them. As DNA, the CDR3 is TGTGCCACCAGTAAAGGGCATTCCGAGGGGCAGTTCTTC. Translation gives CATSKGHSEGQFF.

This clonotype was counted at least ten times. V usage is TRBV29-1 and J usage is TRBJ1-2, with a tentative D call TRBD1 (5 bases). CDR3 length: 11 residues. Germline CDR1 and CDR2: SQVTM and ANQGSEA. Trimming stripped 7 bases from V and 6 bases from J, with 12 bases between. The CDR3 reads CSGKQGDGYTF. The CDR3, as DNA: TGCAGCGGGAAGCAGGGCGATGGCTACACCTTC. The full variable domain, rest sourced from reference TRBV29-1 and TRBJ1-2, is SAVISQKPSRDICQRGTSLTIQCQVDSQVTMMFWYRQQPGQSLTLIATANQGSEATYESGFVIDKFPISRPNLTFSTLTVSNMSPEDSSIYLCSGKQGDGYTFGSGTRLTVV.

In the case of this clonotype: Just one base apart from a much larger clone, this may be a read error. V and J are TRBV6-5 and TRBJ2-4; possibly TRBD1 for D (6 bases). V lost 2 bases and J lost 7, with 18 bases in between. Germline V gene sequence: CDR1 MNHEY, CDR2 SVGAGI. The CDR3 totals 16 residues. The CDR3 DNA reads TGTGCCAGCAGTTACAGTACAGGGTCCGGCCTGAACATTCAGTACTTC. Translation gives CASSYSTGSGLNIQYF.

CDR3 loop: CASSYGGTGSGEQYF. The CDR3 DNA is TGTGCCAGCAGTTACGGTGGGACAGGTTCTGGCGAGCAGTACTTC. The chain has TRBV6-2 or TRBV6-3 and TRBJ2-7; 8 bases match TRBD1. The CDR3 loop spans 15 amino acids. V dropped 2 bases and J dropped 6; count of bases not matched to a gene: 9. From germline, CDR1 is MNHEY and CDR2 SVGEGT.